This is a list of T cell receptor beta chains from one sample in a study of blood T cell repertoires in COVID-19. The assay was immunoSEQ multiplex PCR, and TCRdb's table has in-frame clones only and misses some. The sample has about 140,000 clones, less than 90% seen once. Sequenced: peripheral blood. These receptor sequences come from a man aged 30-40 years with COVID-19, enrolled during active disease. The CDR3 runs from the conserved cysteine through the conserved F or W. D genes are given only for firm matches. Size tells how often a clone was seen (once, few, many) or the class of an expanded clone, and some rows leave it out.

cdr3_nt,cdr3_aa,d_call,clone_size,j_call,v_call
TGTGCCAGCCCCAAGGGGGGACAGCCAGGAGAACCCCTCCACTTT,CASPKGGQPGEPLHF,TRBD1,.,TRBJ1-6,TRBV6-5
TGTGCCAGCAGCACTCTCAGCGGGAGCAATGAGCAGTTCTTC,CASSTLSGSNEQFF,TRBD2,.,TRBJ2-1,TRBV6-6
TGCGCCAGCAGCCAAGATGGGGGGACCCCCCTCGAGCAGTACTTC,CASSQDGGTPLEQYF,.,.,TRBJ2-7,TRBV4-3
TGTGCCAGTAGCATAGGCTGGGGGCAGGGGATCTCCGAGCAGTACTTC,CASSIGWGQGISEQYF,.,.,TRBJ2-7,TRBV19
TGTGCCAGCAGCTGGACAGGCTTGAACACTGAAGCTTTCTTT,CASSWTGLNTEAFF,TRBD1,.,TRBJ1-1,TRBV11-1
TGTGCCACCAGTGACACGAAACTAGCGGGGCCGCTCACAGATACGCAGTATTTT,CATSDTKLAGPLTDTQYF,TRBD2,.,TRBJ2-3,TRBV24-1
TGTGCCAGTAGTTCCGGTGGGGCGGGGGAGACCCAGTACTTC,CASSSGGAGETQYF,.,once,TRBJ2-5,TRBV19
TGCGCCAGTCCACTAGCGGGAGTCGAGCAGTACTTC,CASPLAGVEQYF,TRBD2,.,TRBJ2-7,TRBV5-1
TGTGCCAGCAGCGTAGGACTAGCGGCCACAGATACGCAGTATTTT,CASSVGLAATDTQYF,TRBD2,.,TRBJ2-3,TRBV9
TGTGCCACCCTCGGGAATGACAGGGAAGGCGAAAAACTGTTTTTT,CATLGNDREGEKLFF,TRBD1,.,TRBJ1-4,TRBV28
TGTGCCAGCAGCTTAGCGTTCAGGGTGGGGACTGAAGCTTTCTTT,CASSLAFRVGTEAFF,.,once,TRBJ1-1,TRBV7-2
TGTGCCAGCAGCTTAGAGGGAGGGAGCACCGGGGAGCTGTTTTTT,CASSLEGGSTGELFF,TRBD2,.,TRBJ2-2,TRBV7-3
TGTGCCAGCAGCTTGGACTCCTGGAATGAGCAGTTCTTC,CASSLDSWNEQFF,.,.,TRBJ2-1,TRBV7-2
TGTGCCAGCAGCGCCCGGGACAGGGGATCCGGGGAGCTGTTTTTT,CASSARDRGSGELFF,TRBD1,few,TRBJ2-2,TRBV11-2
TGTGCCAGCAGTCTCGTCGCGGGACTAGCGGGCTCGAACACCGGGGAGCTGTTTTTT,CASSLVAGLAGSNTGELFF,TRBD2,.,TRBJ2-2,TRBV27
TGTGCCACCCGGGACATGGGTTCACCCCTCCACTTT,CATRDMGSPLHF,.,.,TRBJ1-6,TRBV28
TGTGCCAGCAGTTACCCTACTAGCGGGTTAGCCTACGAGCAGTACTTC,CASSYPTSGLAYEQYF,TRBD2,.,TRBJ2-7,TRBV6-2/TRBV6-3
TGTGCCAGCAGCCAACTACATAGCACAGATACGCAGTATTTT,CASSQLHSTDTQYF,.,few,TRBJ2-3,TRBV27
TGTGCCAGCAGCGTCGCTGGCGGGAGGTCAGATACGCAGTATTTT,CASSVAGGRSDTQYF,TRBD2,.,TRBJ2-3,TRBV25-1
TGTGCCAGCAGTGCAGGCGGGGGTTCCTACAATGAGCAGTTCTTC,CASSAGGGSYNEQFF,TRBD2,.,TRBJ2-1,TRBV25-1
TGCAGCGTCCTCGGACAGGGGTCATCCTACGAGCAGTACTTC,CSVLGQGSSYEQYF,TRBD1,.,TRBJ2-7,TRBV29-1
TGTGCCAGCAGCTTAGGTCAGGGGTTATACGATACGCAGTATTTT,CASSLGQGLYDTQYF,.,.,TRBJ2-3,TRBV7-3
TGTGCCAGCAGTTTGACTAGCGGGAGATGGACCGGGGAGCTGTTTTTT,CASSLTSGRWTGELFF,TRBD2,.,TRBJ2-2,TRBV28
TGTGCCAGCAGCCAAGATTGGACAGGGGGCCCTGGCTACACCTTC,CASSQDWTGGPGYTF,TRBD1,.,TRBJ1-2,TRBV3-1/TRBV3-2
TGTGCCAGCAGCAAAGAGCAGAGGGGGCGTTTTCACGAAAAACTGTTTTTT,CASSKEQRGRFHEKLFF,.,.,TRBJ1-4,TRBV21-1
TGCGCCAGCAGACGGGGGAACGGGGAGCTGTTTTTT,CASRRGNGELFF,.,.,TRBJ2-2,TRBV5-1
TGTGCCACCGCGACTAGCGGGAGGAACACCGGGGAGCTGTTTTTT,CATATSGRNTGELFF,TRBD2,.,TRBJ2-2,TRBV27
TGTGCCAGCAGCTTGGTCCGGACTAGGGTCTCTCGGGAGCAGTACTTC,CASSLVRTRVSREQYF,TRBD2,.,TRBJ2-7,TRBV5-4